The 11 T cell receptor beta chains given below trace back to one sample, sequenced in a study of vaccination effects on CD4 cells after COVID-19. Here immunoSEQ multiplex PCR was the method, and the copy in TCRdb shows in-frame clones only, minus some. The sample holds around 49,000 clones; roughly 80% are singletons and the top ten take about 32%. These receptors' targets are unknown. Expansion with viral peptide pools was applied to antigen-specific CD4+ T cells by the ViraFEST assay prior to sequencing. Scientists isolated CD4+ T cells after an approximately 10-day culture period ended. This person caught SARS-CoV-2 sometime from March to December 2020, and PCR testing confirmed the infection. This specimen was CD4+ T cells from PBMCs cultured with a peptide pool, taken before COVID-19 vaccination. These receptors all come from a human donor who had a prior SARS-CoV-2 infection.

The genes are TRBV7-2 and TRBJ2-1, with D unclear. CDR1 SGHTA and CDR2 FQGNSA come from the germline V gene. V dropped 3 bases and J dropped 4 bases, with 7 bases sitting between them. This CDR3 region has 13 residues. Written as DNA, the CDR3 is TGTGCCAGCAGCTTCGACTCATACAATGAGCAGTTCTTC. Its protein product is CASSFDSYNEQFF.

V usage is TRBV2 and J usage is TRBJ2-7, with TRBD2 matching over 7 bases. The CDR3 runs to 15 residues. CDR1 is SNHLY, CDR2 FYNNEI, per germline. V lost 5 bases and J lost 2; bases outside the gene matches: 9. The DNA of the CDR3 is TGTGCCAGCAGTATCGAGGCTAGCGGAACCTACGAGCAGTACTTC. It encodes CASSIEASGTYEQYF. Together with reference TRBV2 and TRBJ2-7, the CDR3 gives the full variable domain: EPEVTQTPSHQVTQMGQEVILRCVPISNHLYFYWYRQILGQKVEFLVSFYNNEISEKSEIFDDQFSVERPDGSNFTLKIRSTKLEDSAMYFCASSIEASGTYEQYFGPGTRLTVT.

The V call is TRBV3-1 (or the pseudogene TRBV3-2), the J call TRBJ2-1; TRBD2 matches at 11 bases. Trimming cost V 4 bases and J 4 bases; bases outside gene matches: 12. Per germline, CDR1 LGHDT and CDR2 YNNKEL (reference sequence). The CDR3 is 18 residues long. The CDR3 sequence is CASSPRLAGGSSYNEQFF. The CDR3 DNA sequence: TGTGCCAGCAGCCCCCGGCTAGCGGGGGGCTCCTCTTACAATGAGCAGTTCTTC.

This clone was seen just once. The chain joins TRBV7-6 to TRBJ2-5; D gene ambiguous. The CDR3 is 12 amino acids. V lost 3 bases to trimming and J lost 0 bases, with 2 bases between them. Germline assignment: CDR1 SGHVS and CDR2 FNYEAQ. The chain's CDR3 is CASSLDQETQYF. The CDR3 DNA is TGTGCCAGCAGCTTGGACCAAGAGACCCAGTACTTC.

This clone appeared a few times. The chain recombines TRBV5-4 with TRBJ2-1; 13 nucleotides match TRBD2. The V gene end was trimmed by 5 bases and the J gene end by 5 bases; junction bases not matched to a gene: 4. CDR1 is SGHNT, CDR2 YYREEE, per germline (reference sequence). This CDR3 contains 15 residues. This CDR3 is CASRTGTSGNNEQFF. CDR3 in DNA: TGTGCCAGCAGGACGGGGACTAGCGGGAACAATGAGCAGTTCTTC.

The CDR3 DNA reads as TGTGCCAGCAGTGAAGGACCTGTCCCGGTCTACGAGCAGTACTTC. This encodes CASSEGPVPVYEQYF. The J gene is TRBJ2-7, the V gene TRBV2; D not resolved. The V and J ends lost 1 base and 3 bases respectively, with 13 bases between them. The CDR3 loop spans 15 amino acids. CDR1 is SNHLY, CDR2 FYNNEI, per germline.

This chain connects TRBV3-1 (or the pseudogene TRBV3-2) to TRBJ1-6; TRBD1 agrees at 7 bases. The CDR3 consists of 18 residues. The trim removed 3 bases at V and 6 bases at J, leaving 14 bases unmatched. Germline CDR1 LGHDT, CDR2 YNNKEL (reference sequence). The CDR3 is CASSQQNRGNFRNSPLHF. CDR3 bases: TGTGCCAGCAGCCAGCAGAACAGGGGTAACTTTCGTAATTCACCCCTCCACTTT.

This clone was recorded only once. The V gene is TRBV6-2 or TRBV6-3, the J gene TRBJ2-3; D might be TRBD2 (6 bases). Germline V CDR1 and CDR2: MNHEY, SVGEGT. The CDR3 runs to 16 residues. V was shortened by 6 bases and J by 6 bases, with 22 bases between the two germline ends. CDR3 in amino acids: CASSHPASGRPDTQYF. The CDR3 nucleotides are TGTGCCAGCAGCCACCCGGCGAGCGGGCGGCCGGATACGCAGTATTTT.

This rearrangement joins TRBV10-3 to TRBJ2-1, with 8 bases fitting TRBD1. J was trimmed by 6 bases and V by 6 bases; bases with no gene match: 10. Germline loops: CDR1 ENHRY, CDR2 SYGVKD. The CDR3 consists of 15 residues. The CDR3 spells CAISPGGAPGNEQFF. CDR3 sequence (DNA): TGTGCCATCAGCCCAGGGGGCGCTCCGGGCAATGAGCAGTTCTTC.

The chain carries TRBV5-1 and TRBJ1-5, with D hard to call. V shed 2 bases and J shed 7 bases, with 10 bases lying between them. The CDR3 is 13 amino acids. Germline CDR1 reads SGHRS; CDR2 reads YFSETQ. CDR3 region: CASSFGQGQPQHF. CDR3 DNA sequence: TGCGCCAGCAGCTTTGGTCAAGGCCAGCCCCAGCATTTT.

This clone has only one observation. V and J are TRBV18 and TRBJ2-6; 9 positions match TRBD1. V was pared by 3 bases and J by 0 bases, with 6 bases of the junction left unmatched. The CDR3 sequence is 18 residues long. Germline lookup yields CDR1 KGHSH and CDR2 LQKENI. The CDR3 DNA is TGTGCCAGCTCACCGGGACAGGGACCTTCCTCTGGGGCCAACGTCCTGACTTTC. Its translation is CASSPGQGPSSGANVLTF.